Included here is one T cell receptor beta chain sequence, with context. This clonotype was seen only a few times. What this receptor recognizes is not known. No per-base quality is available; no much larger clone lies one base away. This entry belongs to a study of blood T cells in healthy people across ages (dated by TCRdb to between 2015 and 2017). The study in broad terms: In model experiments, roughly one uniquely barcoded TCR beta cDNA molecule per two T cells was captured by template switching. To track age-related changes in TCR beta repertoire diversity, the study relied on deep sequencing normalized with unique cDNA molecular identifiers. Donors were grouped into four age groups: young (average about 15 years), middle-aged (around 39), aged (over 55) and long-lived (about 89). Donors of different ages were randomly distributed across sequencing lanes to avoid experimental bias. For two donors (one aged 18 to 29 and one aged 80 or older), the study analyzed two additional independent replicas of 1 million unique cDNA reads from the same blood draw.

Paper-wide results and their limitations: There was a strong correlation between observed TCR beta diversity and the percentage of naive T cells measured by flow cytometry. Compared with the aged group, more naive CD4+ T cells, fewer expanded clones and increased TCR diversity were shown by the long-lived group, suggesting age selection. Estimates of total diversity based on one million sequenced T cells were considered lower bounds and underestimates. Because the CMV infection status of the donors was unknown, age-related changes in expanded clonotypes may potentially have been confounded. Bulk unsorted PBMC profiling prevented conclusive comparison of naive and antigen-experienced compartments. As age increased, observed TCR beta diversity per million T cells dropped in a roughly linear way, and a significant reduction was already evident by age 40.

The approximately 39 donors, aged roughly 6 to 95 years, were systemically healthy Caucasian individuals from Russia. Each donor gave approximately 10 milliliters of peripheral blood, collected into EDTA-treated Vacutainer tubes. Ficoll-Paque density-gradient centrifugation was used to isolate PBMCs, with at least 7 million per sample. Total RNA, at least 6 micrograms per sample, was extracted from PBMCs with Trizol reagent. For every donor, flow cytometry on a PBMC aliquot measured the percentage of naive CD45RAhigh/CD27high T cells. Receptor libraries were prepared by 5' RACE. The instrument given in TCRdb is Illumina HiSeq 2500. A second 7 to 11 cycle PCR used a sample-barcoded 5' primer and a J-beta primer mix. A template-switch 5' adaptor carrying 12 random nucleotides introduced a unique molecular identifier onto each TCR beta cDNA molecule. Each sample yielded at least 3 million CDR3-containing paired-end reads. First-strand cDNA was synthesized from all RNA with the Mint cDNA synthesis kit, primed by a TRBC-specific oligonucleotide. After uracil-DNA glycosylase treatment, a first 18-cycle PCR used universal primers M1SS and BC2_uni_R on all cDNA. On the authors' methods: Each sample was normalized by randomly selecting 1 million high-quality reads, each carrying a distinct molecular identifier. Instead of being binned into consensus sequences, reads with shared molecular identifiers were discarded. MiTCR, run with a Q25 quality threshold and the strictest error-elimination algorithm, handled CDR3 identification, clonotype clustering and error correction. A nonparametric unseen species model with Euler transformation was used to estimate a lower bound on total TCR beta diversity. In TCRdb, the public reads were trimmed at Q25 with fastp and aligned with MiXCR, with productive beta chains retained. Rows with a matching CDR3 protein are joined into one entry that keeps the most common DNA and genes. TCRdb's processing, not the study's, gives the V and J calls here. The sample has roughly 1,800,000 distinct CDR3 sequences on record, roughly 49% of them singletons. Clones ranked in the top ten supply roughly 2.1% of the sample.

V is pruned by 3 bases and J by 1 base, leaving 20 bases of the junction without a gene match. Including the terminal cysteine and phenylalanine, the CDR3 comprises 21 residues. Only the CDR3 region is kept as DNA, spanning 63 bases read in frame from base 1. CDR1 DFQATT and CDR2 SNEGSKA are derived from the germline V gene (reference sequence). The V and J segments used are TRBV20-1 and TRBJ2-3; the junction holds 12 bases that match TRBD2. The source material was blood. The sequence was collected from a woman between 40 and 50 years old in good health. The CDR3 corresponds to CSARTSGGTRGLCCRTDTQYF. The sequenced DNA: TGCAGTGCTAGGACTAGCGGGGGAACTCGGGGTCTGTGTTGCCGCACAGATACGCAGTATTTT.